Each of the 5 T cell receptor beta chains below was sequenced from the same sample in a study of vaccination effects on CD4 cells after COVID-19. This table comes from immunoSEQ multiplex PCR, and its TCRdb copy is limited to in-frame clones, with some not included. Of around 69,000 clones in the sample, around 79% are singletons; the top ten hold about 2.4%. These receptors lack a known antigen. Following 10 days of culture, CD4+ T cells were isolated. All study participants received two doses of BNT162b2 or mRNA-1273 vaccine. Material: CD4+ T cells from PBMCs cultured without peptide, obtained after COVID-19 vaccination. The receptors derive from a human donor who received a COVID-19 vaccine.

This rearrangement joins TRBV4-1 to TRBJ2-5; TRBD1 matches 7 bases. The CDR3 is 16 residues long. V was clipped by 3 bases and J by 4 bases; unmatched bases: 11. From germline, CDR1 is MGHRA and CDR2 YSYEKL. CDR3 loop: CASSQAGTAELETQYF. In DNA form, the CDR3 reads TGCGCCAGCAGCCAGGCTGGGACAGCCGAACTAGAGACCCAGTACTTC.

This clone was detected a few times. This chain's CDR3 is CASSKGTGANVLTF. The CDR3 coding sequence is TGCGCCAGCAGCAAAGGGACAGGGGCCAACGTCCTGACTTTC. The genes are TRBV5-1 and TRBJ2-6, with a weak D call TRBD1 (6 bases). Trimming left V 4 bases short and J 4 bases short, with 9 bases between. Germline-derived CDR1 and CDR2 are SGHRS and YFSETQ. The CDR3 sequence is 14 residues long.

V usage is TRBV18 and J usage is TRBJ2-5; no clear D. CDR1 and CDR2 (germline): KGHSH, LQKENI. The CDR3 has 15 amino acids. Trimming took off 0 bases at V and 7 bases at J, with 15 bases between the two ends. The DNA of the CDR3 is TGTGCCAGCTCACCACCCACCCAGTTGGGCGGGACCCAGTACTTC. Amino acids: CASSPPTQLGGTQYF.

V is TRBV6-1 and J is TRBJ2-7; D is unresolved. The V gene lost 1 base and the J gene lost 6 bases, with 7 bases spanning the gap. Germline-derived CDR1 and CDR2 are MNHNS and SASEGT. The CDR3 length is 12 residues. The CDR3 region has the DNA TGTGCCAGCAGTGAAGGAGTGCGCGAGCAGTACGTC. Protein sequence: CASSEGVREQYV.

The chain joins TRBV7-9 to TRBJ2-3; 11 bases fit TRBD2. The germline CDR1 and CDR2 sequences are SEHNR and FQNEAQ (reference sequence). This CDR3 region has 16 residues. The V gene end was trimmed by 5 bases and the J gene end by 3 bases; junction bases not matched to a gene: 7. CDR3 region: CASSQIAGGQTDTQYF. The CDR3 nucleotides are TGTGCCAGCAGCCAAATAGCGGGGGGGCAGACAGATACGCAGTATTTT.